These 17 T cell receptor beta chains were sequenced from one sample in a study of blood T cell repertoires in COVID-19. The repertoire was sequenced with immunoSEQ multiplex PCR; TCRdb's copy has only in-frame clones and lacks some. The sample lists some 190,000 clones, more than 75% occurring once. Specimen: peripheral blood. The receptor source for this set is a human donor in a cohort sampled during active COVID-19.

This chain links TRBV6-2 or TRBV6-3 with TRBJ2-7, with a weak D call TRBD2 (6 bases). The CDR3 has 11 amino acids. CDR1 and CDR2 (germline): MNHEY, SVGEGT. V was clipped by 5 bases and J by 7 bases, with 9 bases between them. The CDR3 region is CASSRDSEQYF. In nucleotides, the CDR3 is TGTGCCAGCAGTCGGGACTCGGAGCAGTACTTC.

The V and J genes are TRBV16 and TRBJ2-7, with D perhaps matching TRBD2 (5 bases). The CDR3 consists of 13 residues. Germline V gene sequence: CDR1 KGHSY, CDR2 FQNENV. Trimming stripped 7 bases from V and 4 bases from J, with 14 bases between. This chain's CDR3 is CASMTAGRYEQYF. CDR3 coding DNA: TGTGCCAGCATGACGGCGGGCCGGTACGAGCAGTACTTC.

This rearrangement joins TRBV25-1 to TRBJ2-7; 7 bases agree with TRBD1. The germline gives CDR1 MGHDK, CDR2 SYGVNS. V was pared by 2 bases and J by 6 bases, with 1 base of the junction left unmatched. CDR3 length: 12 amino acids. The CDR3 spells CASSERGREQYF. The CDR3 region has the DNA TGTGCCAGCAGTGAAAGGGGGCGCGAGCAGTACTTC.

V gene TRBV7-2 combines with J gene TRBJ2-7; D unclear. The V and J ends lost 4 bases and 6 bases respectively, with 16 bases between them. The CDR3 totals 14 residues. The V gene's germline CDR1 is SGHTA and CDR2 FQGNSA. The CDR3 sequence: CASSSSPLTGEQYF. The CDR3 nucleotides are TGTGCCAGCAGCTCCTCCCCCCTTACGGGCGAGCAGTACTTC.

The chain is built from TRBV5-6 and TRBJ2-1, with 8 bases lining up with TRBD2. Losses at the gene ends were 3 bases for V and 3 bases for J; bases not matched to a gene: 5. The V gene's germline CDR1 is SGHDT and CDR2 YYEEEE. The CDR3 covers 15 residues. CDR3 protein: CASSYLAGIYNEQFF. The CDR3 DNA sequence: TGTGCCAGCAGCTATCTAGCGGGCATCTACAATGAGCAGTTCTTC.

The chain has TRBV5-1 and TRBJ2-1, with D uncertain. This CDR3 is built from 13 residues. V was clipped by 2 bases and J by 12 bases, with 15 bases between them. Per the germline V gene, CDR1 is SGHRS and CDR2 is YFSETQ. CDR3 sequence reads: CASSFTVGDRQFF. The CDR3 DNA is TGCGCCAGCAGCTTCACCGTTGGAGATCGGCAGTTCTTC.

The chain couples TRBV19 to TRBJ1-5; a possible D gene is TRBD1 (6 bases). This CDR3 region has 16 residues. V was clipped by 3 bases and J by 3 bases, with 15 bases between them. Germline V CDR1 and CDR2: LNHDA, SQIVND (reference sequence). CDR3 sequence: CASSIGSGAFNQPQHF. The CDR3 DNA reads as TGTGCCAGTAGTATTGGCTCAGGGGCCTTCAATCAGCCCCAGCATTTT.

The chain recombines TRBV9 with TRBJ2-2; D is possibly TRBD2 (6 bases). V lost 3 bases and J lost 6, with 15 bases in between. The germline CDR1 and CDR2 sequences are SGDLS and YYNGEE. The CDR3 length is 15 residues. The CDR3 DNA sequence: TGTGCCAGCAGCGAGAGGGACTTCCCTCCCGGGGAGCTGTTTTTT. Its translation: CASSERDFPPGELFF.

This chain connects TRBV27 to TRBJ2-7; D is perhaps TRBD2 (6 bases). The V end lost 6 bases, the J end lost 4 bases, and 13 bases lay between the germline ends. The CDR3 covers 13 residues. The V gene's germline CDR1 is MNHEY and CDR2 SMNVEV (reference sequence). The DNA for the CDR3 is TGTGCCAGCAGCCCCGGGACTCCTTACGAGCAGTACTTC. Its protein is CASSPGTPYEQYF.

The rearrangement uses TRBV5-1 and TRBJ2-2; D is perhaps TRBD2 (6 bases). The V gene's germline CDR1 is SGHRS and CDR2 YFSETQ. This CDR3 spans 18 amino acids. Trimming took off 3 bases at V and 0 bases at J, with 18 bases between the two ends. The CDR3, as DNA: TGCGCCAGCAGCTCTGGAAACGCCGGGACTTCGAACACCGGGGAGCTGTTTTTT. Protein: CASSSGNAGTSNTGELFF.

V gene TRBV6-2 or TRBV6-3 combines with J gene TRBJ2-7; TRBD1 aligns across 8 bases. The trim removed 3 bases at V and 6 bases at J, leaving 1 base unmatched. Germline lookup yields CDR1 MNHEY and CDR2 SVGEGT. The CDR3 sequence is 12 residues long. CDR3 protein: CASSYGTGEQYF. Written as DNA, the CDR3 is TGTGCCAGCAGTTATGGGACAGGCGAGCAGTACTTC.

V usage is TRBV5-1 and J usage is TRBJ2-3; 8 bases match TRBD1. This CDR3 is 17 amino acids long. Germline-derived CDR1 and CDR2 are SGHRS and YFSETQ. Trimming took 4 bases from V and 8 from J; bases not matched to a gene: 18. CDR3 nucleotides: TGCGCCAGCAGCGGATCCGAACTCACAGGGGGGTACGGTACGCAGTATTTT. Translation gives CASSGSELTGGYGTQYF. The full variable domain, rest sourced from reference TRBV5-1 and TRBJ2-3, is KAGVTQTPRYLIKTRGQQVTLSCSPISGHRSVSWYQQTPGQGLQFLFEYFSETQRNKGNFPGRFSGRQFSNSRSEMNVSTLELGDSALYLCASSGSELTGGYGTQYFGPGTRLTVL.

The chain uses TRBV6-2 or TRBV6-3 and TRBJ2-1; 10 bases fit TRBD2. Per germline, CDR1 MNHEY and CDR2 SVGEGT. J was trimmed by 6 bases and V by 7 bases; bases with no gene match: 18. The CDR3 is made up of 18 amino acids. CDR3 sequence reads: CASTPFRTSGARRNEQFF. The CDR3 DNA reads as TGTGCCAGCACCCCCTTCCGGACTAGCGGAGCTCGTCGCAATGAGCAGTTCTTC.

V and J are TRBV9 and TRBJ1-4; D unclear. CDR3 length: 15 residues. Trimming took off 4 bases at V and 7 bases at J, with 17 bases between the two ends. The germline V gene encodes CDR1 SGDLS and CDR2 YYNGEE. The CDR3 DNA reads TGTGCCAGCAGCCCCAGTGGAGGAAACGCTGAAAAACTGTTTTTT. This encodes CASSPSGGNAEKLFF.

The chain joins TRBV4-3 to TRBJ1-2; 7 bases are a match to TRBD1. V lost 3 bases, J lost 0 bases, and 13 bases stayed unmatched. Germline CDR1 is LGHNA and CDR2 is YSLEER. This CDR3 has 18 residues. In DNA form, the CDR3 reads TGCGCCAGCAGCCATATCCTACAGGGGACGGTTACTAACTATGGCTACACCTTC. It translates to CASSHILQGTVTNYGYTF.

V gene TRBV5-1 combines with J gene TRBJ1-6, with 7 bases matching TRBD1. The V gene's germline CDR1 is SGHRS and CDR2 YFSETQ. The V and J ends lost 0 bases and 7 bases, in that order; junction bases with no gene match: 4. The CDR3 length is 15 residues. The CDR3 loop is CASSLAPGQNSPLHF. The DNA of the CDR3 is TGCGCCAGCAGCTTGGCACCGGGACAGAATTCACCCCTCCACTTT.

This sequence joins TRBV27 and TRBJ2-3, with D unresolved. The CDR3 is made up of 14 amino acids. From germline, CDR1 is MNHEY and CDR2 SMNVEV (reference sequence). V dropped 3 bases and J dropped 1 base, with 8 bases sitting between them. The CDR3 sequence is CASSLGRRTDTQYF. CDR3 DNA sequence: TGTGCCAGCAGTTTGGGCAGGCGCACAGATACGCAGTATTTT.